Below, 5 T cell receptor beta chains from the same sample are listed, as sequenced in a study of response to subunit inactivated influenza vaccine (dated by TCRdb to between 2017 and 2018). The library was prepared using RT-PCR. The instrument was an Illumina HiSeq 2500. TCRdb took the public reads, trimmed them with fastp at Q25, ran MiXCR for clone calling and kept in-frame beta chains. Each entry is one CDR3 protein sequence, shown with its most common DNA and genes. Present in this sample are 800,000 or so distinct CDR3 sequences, 21% of which were seen just once. Jointly, the top ten make up roughly 10% of the sample. This specimen was PBMCs from blood, taken roughly 5 days after vaccination. All receptors come from a man in his forties or fifties who received an inactivated influenza vaccine. Donor details come from another sample of the same person, matched by shared clones.

The chain combines TRBV20-1 with TRBJ2-2; D is undetermined. The CDR3 contains 16 residues. Germline values: CDR1 DFQATT, CDR2 SNEGSKA (reference sequence). The V end was cut by 2 bases, the J end by 1 base, with 14 bases between. The CDR3 bases are TGCAGTGCTAGATCAGGAGAGGCTCTGAACACCGGGGAGCTGTTTTTT. Protein product: CSARSGEALNTGELFF.

This clonotype was counted only a few times. V gene TRBV28 combines with J gene TRBJ2-1; 8 nucleotides match TRBD1. The CDR3 spans 12 residues. V shed 7 bases, J shed 7 bases, and the junction held 3 bases outside the gene matches. Germline CDR1 and CDR2: MDHEN and SYDVKM. The CDR3, as DNA: TGTGCCAGCACGACAGGGGTAAATGAGCAGTTCTTC. This translates into CASTTGVNEQFF.

The chain has TRBV10-3 and TRBJ2-1; TRBD2 aligns across 9 bases. This CDR3 is 15 amino acids long. CDR1 is ENHRY, CDR2 SYGVKD, per germline. With 5 bases clipped from V and 6 bases from J, the junction kept 8 bases outside the gene matches. CDR3 nucleotide sequence: TGTGCCATCAGTTCGACTAGCGGAGGGGGCAATGAGCAGTTCTTC. This encodes CAISSTSGGGNEQFF.

The genes are TRBV20-1 and TRBJ1-5; D uncertain. The CDR3 is 14 amino acids. Trimming took 5 bases from V and 0 from J, leaving 11 bases between them. Germline CDR1 reads DFQATT; CDR2 reads SNEGSKA (reference sequence). CDR3 nucleotide sequence: TGCAGTGCTGCACGGGGATCTAGCAATCAGCCCCAGCATTTT. This encodes CSAARGSSNQPQHF.

The chain employs TRBV27 and TRBJ2-7; no reliable D call. The CDR3 length is 13 residues. The V gene lost 0 bases and the J gene lost 6 bases, with 9 bases spanning the gap. Per the germline V gene, CDR1 is MNHEY and CDR2 is SMNVEV (reference sequence). The chain's CDR3 is CASSLSGSLEQYF. The CDR3 coding sequence is TGTGCCAGCAGTTTATCGGGTAGCCTCGAGCAGTACTTC.